These 3 T cell receptor beta chains share one sample of origin, sequenced in a study of identical twins. TCRdb called the 5' RACE reads again in MiXCR, with one record for every CDR3 protein. The sample holds 500,000 or so distinct CDR3 sequences; approximately 15% are singletons and the top ten take about 0.54%. The sample also formed part of further work on yellow fever vaccine responses in identical twins.

Input material: CD4+ T cells sorted from blood. The receptor set was obtained from a young woman in good health.

There are a few counts of this clonotype. The J gene is TRBJ2-3, the V gene TRBV9; D is possibly TRBD2 (6 bases). V was cut by 0 bases and J by 2 bases, with 13 bases left in between. The CDR3 loop spans 16 amino acids. Germline values: CDR1 SGDLS, CDR2 YYNGEE. This CDR3 reads CASSVGGRHYTDTQYF. The CDR3 coding sequence is TGTGCCAGCAGCGTAGGTGGGAGGCATTACACAGATACGCAGTATTTT.

The chain carries TRBV6-1 and TRBJ2-7; TRBD1 matches at 7 bases. The CDR3 has 15 amino acids. Unmatched junction bases numbered 9, after V lost 5 bases and J lost 2 bases. Germline assignment: CDR1 MNHNS and CDR2 SASEGT. The DNA of the CDR3 is TGTGCCAGCAGTACCGCCCGGACAGGAACCTACGAGCAGTACTTC. Its translation: CASSTARTGTYEQYF.

The chain combines TRBV6-2 or TRBV6-3 with TRBJ2-7; D gene ambiguous. Germline CDR1 is MNHEY and CDR2 is SVGEGT. The V end lost 4 bases, the J end lost 9 bases, and 13 bases lay between the germline ends. There are 12 residues in the CDR3. CDR3 in amino acids: CASSFRLLGQYF. The CDR3 region has the DNA TGTGCCAGCAGTTTTCGACTCCTCGGGCAGTACTTC.